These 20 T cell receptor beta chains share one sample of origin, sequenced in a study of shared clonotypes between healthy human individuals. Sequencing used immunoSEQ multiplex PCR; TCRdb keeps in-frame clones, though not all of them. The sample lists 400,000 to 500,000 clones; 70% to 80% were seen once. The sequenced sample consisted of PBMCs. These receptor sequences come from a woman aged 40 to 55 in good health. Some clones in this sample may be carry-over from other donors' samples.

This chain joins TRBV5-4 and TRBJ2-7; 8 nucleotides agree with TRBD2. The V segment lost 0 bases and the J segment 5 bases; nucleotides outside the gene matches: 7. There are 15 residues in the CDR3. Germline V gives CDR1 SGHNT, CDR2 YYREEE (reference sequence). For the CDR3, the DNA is TGTGCCAGCAGCTTGGCCGGTAGCGGGGAGAACGAGCAGTACTTC. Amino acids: CASSLAGSGENEQYF. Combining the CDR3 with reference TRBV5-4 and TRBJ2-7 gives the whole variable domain ETGVTQSPTHLIKTRGQQVTLRCSSQSGHNTVSWYQQALGQGPQFIFQYYREEENGRGNFPPRFSGLQFPNYSSELNVNALELDDSALYLCASSLAGSGENEQYFGPGTRLTVT.

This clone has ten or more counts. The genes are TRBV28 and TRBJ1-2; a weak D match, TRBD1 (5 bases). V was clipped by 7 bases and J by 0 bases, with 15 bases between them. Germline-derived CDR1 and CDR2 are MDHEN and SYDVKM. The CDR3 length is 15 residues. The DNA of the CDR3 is TGTGCCAGCACAGGAGGGGCAGCTTCTAACTATGGCTACACCTTC. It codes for CASTGGAASNYGYTF.

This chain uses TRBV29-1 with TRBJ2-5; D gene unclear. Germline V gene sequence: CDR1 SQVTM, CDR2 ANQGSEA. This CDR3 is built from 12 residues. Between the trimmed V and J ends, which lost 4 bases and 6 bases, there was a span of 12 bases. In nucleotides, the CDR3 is TGCAGCGTTGGGAATTTTGGGAAGACCCAGTACTTC. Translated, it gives CSVGNFGKTQYF. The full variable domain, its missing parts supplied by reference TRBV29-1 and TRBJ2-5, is SAVISQKPSRDICQRGTSLTIQCQVDSQVTMMFWYRQQPGQSLTLIATANQGSEATYESGFVIDKFPISRPNLTFSTLTVSNMSPEDSSIYLCSVGNFGKTQYFGPGTRLLVL.

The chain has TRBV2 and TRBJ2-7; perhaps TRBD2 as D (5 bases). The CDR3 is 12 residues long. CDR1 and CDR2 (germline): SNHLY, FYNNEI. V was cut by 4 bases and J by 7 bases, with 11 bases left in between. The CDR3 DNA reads TGTGCCAGCAGTGCGAATGCGGGTGAGCAGTACTTC. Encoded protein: CASSANAGEQYF.

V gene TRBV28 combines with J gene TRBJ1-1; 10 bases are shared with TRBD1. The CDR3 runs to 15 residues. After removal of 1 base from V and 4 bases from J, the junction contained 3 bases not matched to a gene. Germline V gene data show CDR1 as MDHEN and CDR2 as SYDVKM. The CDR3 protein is CASSLLRTGGTEAFF. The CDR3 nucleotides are TGTGCCAGCAGTTTATTACGGACAGGGGGCACTGAAGCTTTCTTT.

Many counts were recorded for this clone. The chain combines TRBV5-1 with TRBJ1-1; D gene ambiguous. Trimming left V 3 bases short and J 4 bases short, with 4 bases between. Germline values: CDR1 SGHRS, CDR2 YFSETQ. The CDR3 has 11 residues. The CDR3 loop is CASSSTTEAFF. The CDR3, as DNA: TGCGCCAGCAGCTCAACCACTGAAGCTTTCTTT.

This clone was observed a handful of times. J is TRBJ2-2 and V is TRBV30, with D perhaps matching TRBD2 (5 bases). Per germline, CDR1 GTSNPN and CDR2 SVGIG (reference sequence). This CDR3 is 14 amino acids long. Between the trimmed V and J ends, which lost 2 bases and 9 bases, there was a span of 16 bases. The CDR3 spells CAWSPGLYKWELFF. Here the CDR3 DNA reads TGTGCCTGGAGTCCAGGACTCTACAAGTGGGAGCTGTTTTTT.

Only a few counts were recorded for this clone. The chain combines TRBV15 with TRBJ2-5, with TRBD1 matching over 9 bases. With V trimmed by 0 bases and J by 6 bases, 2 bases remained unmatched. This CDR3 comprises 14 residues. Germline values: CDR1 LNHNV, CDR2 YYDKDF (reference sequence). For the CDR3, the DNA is TGTGCCACCAGCAGAGAGAACAGGGGGCAGACCCAGTACTTC. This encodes CATSRENRGQTQYF.

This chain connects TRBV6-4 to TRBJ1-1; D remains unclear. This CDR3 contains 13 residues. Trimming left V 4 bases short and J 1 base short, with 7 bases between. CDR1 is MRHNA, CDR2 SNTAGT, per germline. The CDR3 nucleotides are TGTGCCAGCAGTGTTAGTCCGAACACTGAAGCTTTCTTT. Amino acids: CASSVSPNTEAFF.

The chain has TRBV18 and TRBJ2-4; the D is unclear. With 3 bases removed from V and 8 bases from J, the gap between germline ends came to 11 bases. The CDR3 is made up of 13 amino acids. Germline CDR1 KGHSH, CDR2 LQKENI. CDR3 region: CASSPSGFDIQYF. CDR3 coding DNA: TGTGCCAGCTCACCGTCCGGTTTCGACATTCAGTACTTC.

CDR3 region: CASSPGLAGAYEQYF. CDR3 DNA sequence: TGCGCCAGCAGCCCCGGACTAGCGGGAGCCTACGAGCAGTACTTC. J is TRBJ2-7 and V is TRBV4-3; TRBD2 matches at 13 bases. V lost 4 bases, J lost 2 bases, and 2 bases stayed unmatched. Germline CDR1 and CDR2: LGHNA and YSLEER. This CDR3 has 15 residues.

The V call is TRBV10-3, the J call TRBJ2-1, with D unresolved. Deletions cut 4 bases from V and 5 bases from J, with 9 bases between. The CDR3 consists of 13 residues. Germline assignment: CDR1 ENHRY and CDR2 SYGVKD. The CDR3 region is CAISAANNNEQFF. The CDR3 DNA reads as TGTGCCATCAGTGCGGCCAATAACAATGAGCAGTTCTTC.

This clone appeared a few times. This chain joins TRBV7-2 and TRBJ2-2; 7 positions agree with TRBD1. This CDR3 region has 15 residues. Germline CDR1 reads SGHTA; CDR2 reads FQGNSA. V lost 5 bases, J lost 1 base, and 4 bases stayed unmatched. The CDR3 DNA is TGTGCCAGCAGCGGCCGGACAGGGAACACCGGGGAGCTGTTTTTT. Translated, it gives CASSGRTGNTGELFF. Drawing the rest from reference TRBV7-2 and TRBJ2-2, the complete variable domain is GAGVSQSPSNKVTEKGKDVELRCDPISGHTALYWYRQSLGQGLEFLIYFQGNSAPDKSGLPSDRFSAERTGGSVSTLTIQRTQQEDSAVYLCASSGRTGNTGELFFGEGSRLTVL.

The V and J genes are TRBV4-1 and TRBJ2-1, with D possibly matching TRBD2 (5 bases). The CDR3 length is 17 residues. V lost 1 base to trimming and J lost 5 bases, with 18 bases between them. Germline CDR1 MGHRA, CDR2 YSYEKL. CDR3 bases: TGCGCCAGCAGCCAAGTCACTAGACCGGTTATAAACAATGAGCAGTTCTTC. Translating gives CASSQVTRPVINNEQFF.

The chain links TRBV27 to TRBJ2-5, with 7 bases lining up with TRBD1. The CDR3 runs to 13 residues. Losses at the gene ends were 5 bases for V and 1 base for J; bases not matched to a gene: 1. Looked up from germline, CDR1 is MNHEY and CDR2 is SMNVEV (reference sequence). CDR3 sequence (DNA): TGTGCCAGCAGTCACAGGGGCCAAGAGACCCAGTACTTC. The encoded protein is CASSHRGQETQYF.

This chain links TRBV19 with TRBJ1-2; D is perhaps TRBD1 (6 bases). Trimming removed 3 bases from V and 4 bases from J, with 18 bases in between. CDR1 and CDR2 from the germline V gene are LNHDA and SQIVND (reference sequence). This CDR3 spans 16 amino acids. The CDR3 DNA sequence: TGTGCCAGTAGTATGATCCCCGGACAGCCAGGCTATGGCTACACCTTC. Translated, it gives CASSMIPGQPGYGYTF.

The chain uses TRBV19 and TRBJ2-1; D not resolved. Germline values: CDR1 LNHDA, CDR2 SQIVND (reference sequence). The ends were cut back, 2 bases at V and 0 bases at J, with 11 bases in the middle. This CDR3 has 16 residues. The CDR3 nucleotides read TGTGCCAGTAGTATAAGGGTCTCGAGCTCCTACAATGAGCAGTTCTTC. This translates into CASSIRVSSSYNEQFF.

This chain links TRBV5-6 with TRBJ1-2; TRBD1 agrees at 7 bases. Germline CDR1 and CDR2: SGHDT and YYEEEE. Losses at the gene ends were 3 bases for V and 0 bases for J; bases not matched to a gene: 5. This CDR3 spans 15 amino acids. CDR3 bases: TGTGCCAGCAGCTGGGGGACAGTCTCTAACTATGGCTACACCTTC. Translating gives CASSWGTVSNYGYTF.

The CDR3 is CASSSRQGGEQFF. DNA for the CDR3: TGTGCCAGCAGCTCCCGACAGGGCGGTGAGCAGTTCTTC. The V gene is TRBV9, the J gene TRBJ2-1, with 7 positions matching TRBD1. The germline V gene encodes CDR1 SGDLS and CDR2 YYNGEE. V shed 4 bases and J 9 bases; nucleotides not matched to a gene: 7. The CDR3 is 13 amino acids. The full variable domain, in which reference TRBV9 and TRBJ2-1 provide the parts outside the CDR3, is DSGVTQTPKHLITATGQRVTLRCSPRSGDLSVYWYQQSLDQGLQFLIQYYNGEERAKGNILERFSAQQFPDLHSELNLSSLELGDSALYFCASSSRQGGEQFFGPGTRLTVL.

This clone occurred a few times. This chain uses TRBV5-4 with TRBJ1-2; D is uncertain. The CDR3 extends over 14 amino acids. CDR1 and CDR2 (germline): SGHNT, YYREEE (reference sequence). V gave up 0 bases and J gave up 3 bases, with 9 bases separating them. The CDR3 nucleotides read TGTGCCAGCAGCTTGGCCGGCCAGGACTATGGCTACACCTTC. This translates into CASSLAGQDYGYTF.